This TCR beta chain was captured by sequencing in a study of blood T cells in healthy people across ages. This clonotype was detected a few times. A read error may produce the germline difference seen at one junction end. The authors ran a second PCR of about 6 to 12 cycles using a sample-barcoded 5' primer and a J-beta primer mix. A single record per CDR3 protein comes from TCRdb applying MiXCR to the 5' RACE reads. The sample shows 850,000 to 1,000,000 distinct CDR3 sequences, roughly half of them seen only once. This CDR3 is built from 11 residues. Germline loops: CDR1 LGHDT, CDR2 YNNKEL (reference sequence).

The sequenced sample was blood. The source of this sequence is a woman aged 55-69 years in good health. This chain joins TRBV3-1 and TRBJ2-7; D gene ambiguous. The CDR3 spells CASSQEGEQYF. CDR3 sequence (DNA): TGCGCCAGCAGCCAAGAAGGGGAGCAGTACTTC.